This T cell receptor beta chain came from a study of T cell repertoires in cytomegalovirus infection. About the study: Researchers turned to recently identified HLA-C-restricted CMV epitopes as well as well-studied HLA-B-restricted ones.

The CDR3 extends over 14 amino acids. The V and J ends lost 5 bases and 4 bases, in that order; junction bases with no gene match: 6. CDR1 and CDR2 (germline): SGHTA, FQGNSA. At least ten counts were recorded for this clonotype. The target antigen is unknown. One entry per CDR3 protein, called by TCRdb with MiXCR from the reads. The sample has about 500,000 distinct CDR3 sequences; 30% to 35% are singletons. This chain connects TRBV7-2 to TRBJ2-7, with 9 bases fitting TRBD1. The origin of this receptor is a human donor in good health (CMV status not recorded). Some clones in this sample may be carry-over from other donors' samples. The source material was cultured PBMCs, sampled from culture after CMV antigen stimulation. CDR3: CASSIGTGIYEQYF. CDR3 coding DNA: TGTGCCAGCAGCATAGGGACAGGGATATACGAGCAGTACTTC. The full variable domain, completed using reference TRBV7-2 and TRBJ2-7, is GAGVSQSPSNKVTEKGKDVELRCDPISGHTALYWYRQSLGQGLEFLIYFQGNSAPDKSGLPSDRFSAERTGGSVSTLTIQRTQQEDSAVYLCASSIGTGIYEQYFGPGTRLTVT.